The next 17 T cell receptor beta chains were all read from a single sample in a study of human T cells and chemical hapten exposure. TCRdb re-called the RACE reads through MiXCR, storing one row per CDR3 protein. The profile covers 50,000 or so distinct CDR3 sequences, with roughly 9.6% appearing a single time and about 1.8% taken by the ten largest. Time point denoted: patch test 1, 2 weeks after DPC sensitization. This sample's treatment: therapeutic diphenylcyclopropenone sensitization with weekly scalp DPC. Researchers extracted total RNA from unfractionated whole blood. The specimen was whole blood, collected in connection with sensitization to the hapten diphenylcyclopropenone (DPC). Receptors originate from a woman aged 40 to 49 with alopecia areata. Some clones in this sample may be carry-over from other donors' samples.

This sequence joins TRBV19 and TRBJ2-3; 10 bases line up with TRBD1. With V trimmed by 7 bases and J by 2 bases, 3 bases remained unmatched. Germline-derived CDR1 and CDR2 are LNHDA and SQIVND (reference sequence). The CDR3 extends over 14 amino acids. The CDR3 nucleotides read TGTGCCAGTAAACGACAGGGGGCCACAGATACGCAGTATTTT. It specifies CASKRQGATDTQYF.

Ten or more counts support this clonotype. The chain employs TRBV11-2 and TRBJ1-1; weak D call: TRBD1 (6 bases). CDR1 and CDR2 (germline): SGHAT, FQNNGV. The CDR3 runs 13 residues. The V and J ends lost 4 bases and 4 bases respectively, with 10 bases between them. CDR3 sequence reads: CASSSQGGTEAFF. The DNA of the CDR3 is TGTGCCAGCAGCTCACAAGGGGGCACTGAAGCTTTCTTT.

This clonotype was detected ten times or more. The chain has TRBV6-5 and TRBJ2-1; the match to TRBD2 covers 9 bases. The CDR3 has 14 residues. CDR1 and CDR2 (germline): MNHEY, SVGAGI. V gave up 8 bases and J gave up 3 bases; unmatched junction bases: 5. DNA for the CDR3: TGTGCCAGCCTCAGCGGGGGGTTCTACAATGAGCAGTTCTTC. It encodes CASLSGGFYNEQFF.

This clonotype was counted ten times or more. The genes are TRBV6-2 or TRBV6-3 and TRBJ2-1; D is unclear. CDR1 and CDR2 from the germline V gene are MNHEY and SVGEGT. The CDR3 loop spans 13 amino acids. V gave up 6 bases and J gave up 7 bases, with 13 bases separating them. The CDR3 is CASSIRSRNEQFF. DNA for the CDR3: TGTGCCAGCAGCATCAGGTCCCGGAATGAGCAGTTCTTC.

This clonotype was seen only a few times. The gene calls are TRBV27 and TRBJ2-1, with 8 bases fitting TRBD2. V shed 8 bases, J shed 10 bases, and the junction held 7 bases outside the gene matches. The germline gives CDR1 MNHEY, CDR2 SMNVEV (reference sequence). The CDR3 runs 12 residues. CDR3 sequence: CASGTGGMEQFF. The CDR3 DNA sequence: TGTGCCAGCGGAACGGGGGGGATGGAGCAGTTCTTC.

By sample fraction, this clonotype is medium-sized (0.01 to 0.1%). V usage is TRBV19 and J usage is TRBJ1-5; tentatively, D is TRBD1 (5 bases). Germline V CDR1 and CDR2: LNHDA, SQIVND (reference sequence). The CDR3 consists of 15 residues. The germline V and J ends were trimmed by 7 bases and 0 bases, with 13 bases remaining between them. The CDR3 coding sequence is TGTGCCAGTAACCCAGGGCTTGATAGCAATCAGCCCCAGCATTTT. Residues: CASNPGLDSNQPQHF.

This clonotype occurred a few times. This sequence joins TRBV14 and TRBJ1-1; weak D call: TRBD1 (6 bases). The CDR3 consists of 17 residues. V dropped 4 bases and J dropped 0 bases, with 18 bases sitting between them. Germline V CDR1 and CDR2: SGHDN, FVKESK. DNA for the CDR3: TGTGCCAGCAGCCTTCTCGTCGGACAGACCATGAACACTGAAGCTTTCTTT. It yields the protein CASSLLVGQTMNTEAFF. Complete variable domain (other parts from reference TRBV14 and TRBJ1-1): EAGVTQFPSHSVIEKGQTVTLRCDPISGHDNLYWYRRVMGKEIKFLLHFVKESKQDESGMPNNRFLAERTGGTYSTLKVQPAELEDSGVYFCASSLLVGQTMNTEAFFGQGTRLTVV.

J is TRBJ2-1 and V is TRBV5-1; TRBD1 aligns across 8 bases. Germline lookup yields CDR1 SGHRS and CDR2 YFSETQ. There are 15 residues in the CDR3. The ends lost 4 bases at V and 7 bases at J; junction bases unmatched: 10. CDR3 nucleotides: TGCGCCAGCAGCCGGACCGGGACAGGAGGAAATGAGCAGTTCTTC. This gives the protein CASSRTGTGGNEQFF.

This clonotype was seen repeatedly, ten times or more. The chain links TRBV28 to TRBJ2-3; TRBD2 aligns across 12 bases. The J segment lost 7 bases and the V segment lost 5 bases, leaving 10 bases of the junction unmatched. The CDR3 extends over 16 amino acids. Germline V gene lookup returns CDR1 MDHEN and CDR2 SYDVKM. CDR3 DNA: TGTGCCAGCAGTCCACCGACTAGCGGGGGACACCATACGCAGTATTTT. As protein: CASSPPTSGGHHTQYF.

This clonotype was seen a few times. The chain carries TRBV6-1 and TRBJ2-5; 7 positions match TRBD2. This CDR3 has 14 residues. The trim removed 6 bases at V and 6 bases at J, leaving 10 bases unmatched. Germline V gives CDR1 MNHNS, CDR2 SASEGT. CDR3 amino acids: CASSRGGQGKTQYF. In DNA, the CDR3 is TGTGCCAGCAGCCGCGGGGGTCAGGGAAAGACCCAGTACTTC.

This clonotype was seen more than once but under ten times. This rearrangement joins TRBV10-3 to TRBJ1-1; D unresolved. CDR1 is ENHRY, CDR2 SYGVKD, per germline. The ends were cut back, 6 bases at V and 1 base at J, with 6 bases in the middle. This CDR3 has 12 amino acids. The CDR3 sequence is CAIRRENTEAFF. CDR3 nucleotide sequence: TGTGCCATCAGGCGGGAGAACACTGAAGCTTTCTTT.

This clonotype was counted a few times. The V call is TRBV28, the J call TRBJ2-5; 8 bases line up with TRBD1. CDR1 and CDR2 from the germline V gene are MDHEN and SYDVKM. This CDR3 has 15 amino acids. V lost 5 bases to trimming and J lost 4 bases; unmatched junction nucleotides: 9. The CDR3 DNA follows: TGTGCCAGCAGTCCCCAGGACAGGGTCGGAGAGACCCAGTACTTC. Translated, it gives CASSPQDRVGETQYF.

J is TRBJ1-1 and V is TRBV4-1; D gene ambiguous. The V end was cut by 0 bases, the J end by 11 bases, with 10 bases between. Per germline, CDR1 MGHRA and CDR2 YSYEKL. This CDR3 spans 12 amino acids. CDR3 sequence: CASSQDRAAAFF. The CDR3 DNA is TGCGCCAGCAGCCAAGACCGGGCCGCCGCTTTCTTT.

CDR3 amino acids: CASSYSGTRKPEQFF. The CDR3 DNA follows: TGTGCCAGCAGTTACTCCGGGACCAGGAAACCTGAGCAGTTCTTC. The chain has TRBV6-2 or TRBV6-3 and TRBJ2-1; D may match TRBD1 or TRBD2 (5 bases each). Deletions cut 0 bases from V and 9 bases from J, with 15 bases between. Germline-derived CDR1 and CDR2 are MNHEY and SVGEGT. This CDR3 is built from 15 residues.

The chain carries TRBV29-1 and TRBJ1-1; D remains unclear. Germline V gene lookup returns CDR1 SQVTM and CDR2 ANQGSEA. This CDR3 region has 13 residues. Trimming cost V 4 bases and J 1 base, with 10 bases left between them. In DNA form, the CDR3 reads TGCAGCGTTGTAGGGCTAGGGAACACTGAAGCTTTCTTT. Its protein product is CSVVGLGNTEAFF.

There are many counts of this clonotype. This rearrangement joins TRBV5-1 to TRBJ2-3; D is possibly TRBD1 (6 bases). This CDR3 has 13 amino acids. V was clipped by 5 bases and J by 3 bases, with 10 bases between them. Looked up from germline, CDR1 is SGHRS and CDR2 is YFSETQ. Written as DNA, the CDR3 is TGCGCCAGCAGGTCCGACAGGACAGATACGCAGTATTTT. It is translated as CASRSDRTDTQYF.

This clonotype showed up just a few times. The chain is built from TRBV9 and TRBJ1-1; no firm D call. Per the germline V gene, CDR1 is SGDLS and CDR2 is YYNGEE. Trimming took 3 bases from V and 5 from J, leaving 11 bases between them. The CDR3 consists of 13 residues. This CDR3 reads CASSGLMETEAFF. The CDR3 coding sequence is TGTGCCAGCAGCGGACTTATGGAGACTGAAGCTTTCTTT.